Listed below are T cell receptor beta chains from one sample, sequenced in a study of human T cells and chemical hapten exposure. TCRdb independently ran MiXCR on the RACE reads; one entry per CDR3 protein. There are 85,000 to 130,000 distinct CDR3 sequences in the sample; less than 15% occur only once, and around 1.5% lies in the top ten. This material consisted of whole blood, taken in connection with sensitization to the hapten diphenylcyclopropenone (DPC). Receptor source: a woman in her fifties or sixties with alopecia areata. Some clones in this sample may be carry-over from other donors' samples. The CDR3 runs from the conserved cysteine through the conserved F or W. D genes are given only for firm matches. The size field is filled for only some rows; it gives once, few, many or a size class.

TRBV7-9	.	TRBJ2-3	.	CASWAGDTQYF	TGTGCCAGCTGGGCCGGGGATACGCAGTATTTT
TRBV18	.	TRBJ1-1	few	CASSPVGPNTEAFF	TGTGCCAGCTCACCAGTAGGCCCGAACACTGAAGCTTTCTTT
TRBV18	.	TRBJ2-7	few	CASSPRDTSSYEQYF	TGTGCCAGCTCACCACGGGACACAAGCTCCTACGAGCAGTACTTC
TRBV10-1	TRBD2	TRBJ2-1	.	CASSLSGGPTFF	TGCGCCAGCAGCCTTAGCGGGGGGCCAACGTTCTTC
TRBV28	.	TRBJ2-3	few	CASLGITDTQYF	TGTGCCAGCCTCGGGATCACAGATACGCAGTATTTT
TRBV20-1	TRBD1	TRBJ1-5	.	CSAARQGADQPQHF	TGCAGTGCCGCCAGACAGGGGGCCGATCAGCCCCAGCATTTT
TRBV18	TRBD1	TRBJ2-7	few	CASSPTYGTGVLYEQYF	TGTGCCAGCTCACCTACTTACGGGACAGGGGTCCTCTACGAGCAGTACTTC
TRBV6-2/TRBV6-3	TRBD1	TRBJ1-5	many	CASRPGQLGPQHF	TGTGCCAGCAGACCGGGACAGCTCGGGCCCCAGCATTTT
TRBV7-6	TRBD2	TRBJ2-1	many	CASSSPRAGGNNEQFF	TGTGCCAGCAGCTCCCCCAGAGCGGGGGGGAACAATGAGCAGTTCTTC
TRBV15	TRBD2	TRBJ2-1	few	CATSRDGSGGSEQFF	TGTGCCACCAGCAGAGATGGAAGCGGGGGAAGTGAGCAGTTCTTC
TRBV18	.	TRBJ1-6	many	CASSPNTVTYNSPLHF	TGTGCCAGCTCACCGAACACAGTCACCTATAATTCACCCCTCCACTTT
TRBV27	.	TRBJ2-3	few	CASTRGHTDTQYF	TGTGCCAGCACACGGGGACACACAGATACGCAGTATTTT
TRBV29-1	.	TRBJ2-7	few	CSVEAPSYEQYF	TGCAGCGTTGAAGCACCCTCCTACGAGCAGTACTTC
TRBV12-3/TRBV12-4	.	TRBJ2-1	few	CASIEGYSYNEQFF	TGTGCCAGCATCGAGGGTTACTCCTACAATGAGCAGTTCTTC
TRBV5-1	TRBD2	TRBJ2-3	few	CASSLGLAGSDTQYF	TGCGCCAGCAGCTTGGGACTAGCGGGATCAGATACGCAGTATTTT
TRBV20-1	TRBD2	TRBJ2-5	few	CSARAPGLAGGKETQYF	TGCAGTGCTAGAGCTCCGGGACTAGCGGGGGGAAAAGAGACCCAGTACTTC
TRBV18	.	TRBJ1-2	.	CASSPGSHGDYGYTF	TGTGCCAGCTCACCAGGCTCCCATGGGGACTATGGCTACACCTTC
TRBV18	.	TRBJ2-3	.	CASSPPSRDADTQYF	TGTGCCAGCTCACCACCGAGCAGGGACGCAGATACGCAGTATTTT
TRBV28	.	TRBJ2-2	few	CASSFQETWGTGELFF	TGTGCCAGCAGTTTTCAGGAAACCTGGGGGACCGGGGAGCTGTTTTTT
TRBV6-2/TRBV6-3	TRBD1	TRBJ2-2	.	CASRRTGHTGELFF	TGTGCCAGCAGGAGGACAGGTCACACCGGGGAGCTGTTTTTT
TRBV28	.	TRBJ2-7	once	CATHRAQREQYF	TGTGCCACCCACAGGGCCCAGCGCGAGCAGTACTTC
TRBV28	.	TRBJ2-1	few	CASSSYLSGQFF	TGTGCCAGCAGTTCCTACCTTTCGGGGCAGTTCTTC
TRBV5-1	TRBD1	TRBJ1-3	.	CASSLVGQGTGNTIYF	TGCGCCAGCAGCTTGGTGGGACAGGGGACTGGAAACACCATATATTTT
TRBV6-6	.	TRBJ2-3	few	CASSYSRTSTDTQYF	TGTGCCAGCAGTTATTCCCGTACTAGCACAGATACGCAGTATTTT
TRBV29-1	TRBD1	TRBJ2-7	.	CSGAGDRVSEQYF	TGCAGCGGAGCCGGGGACAGGGTATCCGAGCAGTACTTC
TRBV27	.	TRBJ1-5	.	CATLDLSGQPQHF	TGTGCCACCCTCGACCTTTCGGGTCAGCCCCAGCATTTT
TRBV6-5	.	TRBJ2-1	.	CASRIRGRNNEQFF	TGTGCCAGCAGAATACGGGGCAGGAACAATGAGCAGTTCTTC
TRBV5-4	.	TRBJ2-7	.	CASSLAGLTYEQYF	TGTGCCAGCAGCTTGGCAGGGCTGACCTACGAGCAGTACTTC
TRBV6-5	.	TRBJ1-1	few	CASTEAWMAEAFF	TGTGCCAGCACCGAGGCCTGGATGGCTGAAGCTTTCTTT
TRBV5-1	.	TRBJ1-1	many	CASSAPPGTTLTTPTEAFF	TGCGCCAGCAGCGCCCCCCCGGGCACGACTCTAACTACCCCAACTGAAGCTTTCTTT
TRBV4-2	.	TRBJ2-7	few	CASTQGTNSYEQYF	TGTGCCAGCACCCAGGGAACAAACTCCTACGAGCAGTACTTC
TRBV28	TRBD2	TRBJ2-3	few	CASSLPGLADSTDTQYF	TGTGCCAGCAGCCTCCCTGGTCTAGCGGATAGCACAGATACGCAGTATTTT